The 18 T cell receptor beta chains below all came from one sample that was sequenced in a study of T cells expressing NK-cell markers. For each CDR3 protein, TCRdb gives one entry from its re-call of the 5' RACE reads, without DNA. This sample's table has about 540,000 distinct CDR3 sequences. The sequencing input was blood T cells: a sorted CD56 or NKG2C T cell subset, CD4+ or CD8+ T cells, or bulk PBMC T cells (not recorded which). Receptors originate from a man younger than 35 in good health.

The chain recombines TRBV29-1 with TRBJ2-7; no DNA is available, so the TRBD1 call from TCRdb remains unchecked. Germline-derived CDR1 and CDR2 are SQVTM and ANQGSEA. The CDR3 length is 15 residues. The CDR3 protein is CSVVAPSVGAGRQYF.

The chain recombines TRBV29-1 with TRBJ1-1. The CDR3 is 13 residues long. Germline V gene data show CDR1 as SQVTM and CDR2 as ANQGSEA. CDR3 sequence reads: CSVVRRGNTEAFF. Based on the CDR3 plus reference TRBV29-1 and TRBJ1-1, the full variable domain is SAVISQKPSRDICQRGTSLTIQCQVDSQVTMMFWYRQQPGQSLTLIATANQGSEATYESGFVIDKFPISRPNLTFSTLTVSNMSPEDSSIYLCSVVRRGNTEAFFGQGTRLTVV.

V gene TRBV29-1 combines with J gene TRBJ2-5; TCRdb reports TRBD2, a call that lacks DNA to check it against. The CDR3 spans 12 residues. The germline V gene has CDR1 SQVTM and CDR2 ANQGSEA. CDR3 region: CSAMTRRETQYF.

The gene calls are TRBV20-1 and TRBJ2-3; TCRdb picks TRBD2, but there is no DNA to check that call. CDR3 size: 15 residues. The germline V gene encodes CDR1 DFQATT and CDR2 SNEGSKA (reference sequence). The CDR3 region is CSASSGTTITDTQYF.

The chain uses TRBV19 and TRBJ2-1; without DNA, the TCRdb call of TRBD1 cannot be checked. This CDR3 is 16 amino acids long. In germline, CDR1 is LNHDA, CDR2 SQIVND (reference sequence). The CDR3 sequence is CASSPMFGQGAYEQFF.

The chain couples TRBV18 to TRBJ1-3. Per germline, CDR1 KGHSH and CDR2 LQKENI. The CDR3 is 14 amino acids. The CDR3 reads CASSRNPRGDTIYF.

The rearrangement uses TRBV19 and TRBJ2-7. This CDR3 is 14 amino acids long. Germline V lookup: CDR1 LNHDA, CDR2 SQIVND (reference sequence). The CDR3 loop is CASSITTNSYEQYF.

The V call is TRBV18, the J call TRBJ1-1. The germline V gene encodes CDR1 KGHSH and CDR2 LQKENI. CDR3 length equals 13 residues. The CDR3 loop reads CASSPPVRTEAFF.

The chain links TRBV20-1 to TRBJ2-1. Germline V gene sequence: CDR1 DFQATT, CDR2 SNEGSKA (reference sequence). The CDR3 runs 14 residues. This CDR3 is CSASASLAYNEQFF.

The V call is TRBV9, the J call TRBJ1-5. The CDR3 totals 15 residues. Germline CDR1 reads SGDLS; CDR2 reads YYNGEE. This chain's CDR3 is CASSKDSYSNQPQHF. Based on the CDR3 plus reference TRBV9 and TRBJ1-5, the full variable domain is DSGVTQTPKHLITATGQRVTLRCSPRSGDLSVYWYQQSLDQGLQFLIQYYNGEERAKGNILERFSAQQFPDLHSELNLSSLELGDSALYFCASSKDSYSNQPQHFGDGTRLSIL.

The chain carries TRBV12-3 or TRBV12-4 and TRBJ2-1. This CDR3 has 19 amino acids. CDR3 region: CASSLATVVWVETYNEQFF.

The CDR3 is CASSLVGEGETQYF. V usage is TRBV5-4 and J usage is TRBJ2-5; TCRdb selects TRBD2, and the lack of DNA leaves this call unchecked. The CDR3 loop spans 14 amino acids. CDR1 and CDR2 (germline): SGHNT, YYREEE (reference sequence).

The V gene is TRBV10-2, the J gene TRBJ1-1; TCRdb's assignment of TRBD1 cannot be checked, as there is no DNA. Germline loops: CDR1 WSHSY, CDR2 SAAADI. The CDR3 is 17 residues long. CDR3 amino acids: CASSDPYRQGLNTEAFF.

The rearrangement links TRBV9 to TRBJ2-3; there is no DNA to check the TCRdb D call of TRBD2. The CDR3 is 22 residues long. Germline assignment: CDR1 SGDLS and CDR2 YYNGEE. The CDR3 sequence is CASSVTGGFLREAHLSTDTQYF.

The chain links TRBV11-2 to TRBJ1-3; the TCRdb D gene call, TRBD1, has no DNA to confirm it. Germline V gives CDR1 SGHAT, CDR2 FQNNGV. CDR3 length: 20 residues. This CDR3 reads CASSLDWPDRGPRSGNTIYF.

The CDR3 here is CASSFLRGSHYEQYF. The chain recombines TRBV7-9 with TRBJ2-7. Germline CDR1 reads SEHNR; CDR2 reads FQNEAQ (reference sequence). This CDR3 comprises 15 residues.

The chain joins TRBV20-1 to TRBJ1-1; TCRdb returns TRBD1, unconfirmable since there is no DNA. Germline values: CDR1 DFQATT, CDR2 SNEGSKA (reference sequence). This CDR3 has 14 residues. The CDR3 region is CSAISGHRNTEAFF.

J is TRBJ2-5 and V is TRBV29-1; TCRdb calls TRBD2, which cannot be checked without DNA. This CDR3 region has 15 residues. Germline values: CDR1 SQVTM, CDR2 ANQGSEA. CDR3 amino acids: CSVEAVSGRRETQYF.